This T cell receptor beta chain stems from a study of cytomegalovirus exposure and HLA in healthy donors. 13 Jbeta primers and 60 Vbeta primers were used for the PCR. TCRdb's copy holds only in-frame clones and misses some; the assay was immunoSEQ multiplex PCR. The sample lists 150,000 to 180,000 clones, over 60% occurring once. Study-level findings and limits: Reportedly, cytomegalovirus status was diagnosed with high sensitivity and specificity. Within an earlier analysis, most TCR beta V segments proved productive either about 90% or about 30% of the time.

Worth noting for this clone: Its antigen is currently unknown.

Sequencing was carried out using PBMCs. The clonotype comes from a woman between 35 and 50 years old in good health and CMV-seronegative.

The CDR3 loop reads CASSLLTGTEAFF. CDR3 DNA: TGTGCCAGCAGTTTACTTACGGGAACTGAAGCTTTCTTT. This chain links TRBV27 with TRBJ1-1; D unclear. Trimming stripped 2 bases from V and 5 bases from J, with 9 bases between. From germline, CDR1 is MNHEY and CDR2 SMNVEV (reference sequence). The CDR3 totals 13 residues.